The 28 T cell receptor beta chains given below trace back to one sample, sequenced in a study of regulatory T cells in long-lasting Graves disease. Arm-PCR of CDR3 regions and iRepertoire HTBI primers were the basis on which TCR beta libraries were built. In TCRdb, the multiplex PCR reads were re-called with MiXCR into one record per CDR3 protein. Of 200,000 to 250,000 distinct CDR3 sequences in the sample, roughly a fifth are singletons; the top ten hold approximately 12%. This sample's time point: newly diagnosed GD, antithyroid drugs for less than 3 months. PBMCs were the source of the RNA used for TCR sequencing. The sample was also linked to a second study, of T cells in Graves' hyperthyroidism and ophthalmopathy.

The sequencing here drew on peripheral blood mononuclear cells (PBMCs), taken at new diagnosis, from a patient treated with antithyroid drugs. These receptors were taken from a young woman with Graves disease.

This clonotype was counted at least ten times. The chain carries TRBV2 and TRBJ1-1; no firm D call. The CDR3 consists of 13 residues. Trimming took 7 bases from V and 1 from J, leaving 10 bases between them. Germline V CDR1 and CDR2: SNHLY, FYNNEI. The CDR3 DNA sequence: TGTGCCAGCAACGAGGCATGGAACACTGAAGCTTTCTTT. This sequence encodes CASNEAWNTEAFF.

This clonotype appeared a few times. The chain joins TRBV28 to TRBJ2-3; D ambiguous. V was clipped by 3 bases and J by 0 bases, with 13 bases between them. The CDR3 sequence is 16 residues long. Germline loops: CDR1 MDHEN, CDR2 SYDVKM. DNA of the CDR3: TGTGCCAGCAGTTTCCAGCGCGCTCGAAGCACAGATACGCAGTATTTT. Its protein is CASSFQRARSTDTQYF.

This clonotype was recorded many times. This chain connects TRBV28 to TRBJ2-4; D perhaps matches TRBD1 (6 bases). This CDR3 is built from 15 residues. Germline CDR1 reads MDHEN; CDR2 reads SYDVKM. Trimming removed 4 bases from V and 2 bases from J, with 12 bases in between. The DNA of the CDR3 is TGTGCCAGCAGTTACCTACAGGGATCCAAAAACATTCAGTACTTC. Its protein product is CASSYLQGSKNIQYF.

The rearrangement links TRBV11-3 to TRBJ2-1; D perhaps matches TRBD1 (6 bases). Per the germline V gene, CDR1 is SGHNT and CDR2 is YENEEA. V was trimmed by 3 bases and J by 3 bases, leaving 15 bases between them. The CDR3 has 16 amino acids. CDR3 in DNA: TGTGCCAGCAGCTTGCCGGGACACCTTTTCTACAATGAGCAGTTCTTC. It translates to CASSLPGHLFYNEQFF.

This clonotype was observed many times. The chain combines TRBV28 with TRBJ1-1; 11 nucleotides agree with TRBD1. The V gene end was trimmed by 6 bases and the J gene end by 0 bases; junction bases not matched to a gene: 9. The CDR3 spans 17 residues. Germline V gives CDR1 MDHEN, CDR2 SYDVKM. In nucleotides, the CDR3 is TGTGCCAGCAGCTCCACCGGGACAGGGGGTATGAACACTGAAGCTTTCTTT. Encoded protein: CASSSTGTGGMNTEAFF.

This clonotype occurred many times. The V gene is TRBV20-1, the J gene TRBJ1-2, with D perhaps TRBD1 (6 bases). This CDR3 comprises 15 residues. Germline V lookup: CDR1 DFQATT, CDR2 SNEGSKA (reference sequence). The V end was cut by 0 bases, the J end by 8 bases, with 19 bases between. In DNA form, the CDR3 reads TGCAGTGCTAGAGAAAGGTGCCCGGGGGCGAAAGGCTACACCTTC. Its translation is CSARERCPGAKGYTF.

This chain links TRBV25-1 with TRBJ2-5; 9 bases are shared with TRBD2. Unmatched junction bases numbered 4, after V lost 3 bases and J lost 2 bases. The CDR3 has 15 residues. Germline-derived CDR1 and CDR2 are MGHDK and SYGVNS. CDR3 DNA: TGTGCCAGCAGTGATCTAGCGGGGAGACAAGAGACCCAGTACTTC. This codes for CASSDLAGRQETQYF. Based on the CDR3 plus reference TRBV25-1 and TRBJ2-5, the full variable domain is EADIYQTPRYLVIGTGKKITLECSQTMGHDKMYWYQQDPGMELHLIHYSYGVNSTEKGDLSSESTVSRIRTEHFPLTLESARPSHTSQYLCASSDLAGRQETQYFGPGTRLLVL.

This clonotype was detected many times. The chain links TRBV10-2 to TRBJ1-6, with D possibly TRBD1 on 5 matching bases. The V gene's germline CDR1 is WSHSY and CDR2 SAAADI. This CDR3 comprises 15 residues. V was shortened by 3 bases and J by 6 bases, with 12 bases between the two germline ends. This CDR3 is CASSDPFRVNSPLHF. CDR3 nucleotides: TGCGCCAGCAGTGACCCGTTCAGGGTTAATTCACCCCTCCACTTT.

This clonotype came up many times. The V gene is TRBV11-2, the J gene TRBJ1-2; 7 bases align to TRBD1. This CDR3 has 15 residues. Per germline, CDR1 SGHAT and CDR2 FQNNGV. The V gene end was trimmed by 4 bases and the J gene end by 4 bases; junction bases not matched to a gene: 9. CDR3 protein: CASSWGQGDIYGYTF. The CDR3, as DNA: TGTGCCAGCAGCTGGGGGCAGGGGGATATCTATGGCTACACCTTC.

This clonotype was detected only a few times. A far larger clone is one base from this, pointing to a likely read error. The genes are TRBV6-4 and TRBJ2-7, with 14 positions matching TRBD2. The CDR3 totals 23 residues. From germline, CDR1 is MRHNA and CDR2 SNTAGT. The CDR3, as DNA: TGTGCCAGCAGTTACTCCAGGGGGCAGACGCCGGGACTAGCGGGAGATAGTCCATACGAGCAGTACTTC. Residues: CASSYSRGQTPGLAGDSPYEQYF.

This clonotype was counted many times. The chain employs TRBV28 and TRBJ1-4, with D uncertain. There are 12 residues in the CDR3. Trimming stripped 6 bases from V and 8 bases from J, with 10 bases between. Germline V gene sequence: CDR1 MDHEN, CDR2 SYDVKM. CDR3 protein: CASSNSGEKLFF. DNA of the CDR3: TGTGCCAGCAGCAATAGTGGAGAAAAACTGTTTTTT. Complete variable domain (other parts from reference TRBV28 and TRBJ1-4): DVKVTQSSRYLVKRTGEKVFLECVQDMDHENMFWYRQDPGLGLRLIYFSYDVKMKEKGDIPEGYSVSREKKERFSLILESASTNQTSMYLCASSNSGEKLFFGSGTQLSVL.

Points on this clonotype: A read error may explain this, as a much larger clone is one base away. This chain joins TRBV12-3 or TRBV12-4 and TRBJ1-1; D ambiguous. This CDR3 region has 13 residues. V was trimmed by 10 bases and J by 8 bases, leaving 20 bases between them. CDR3 sequence: CANKKGSTLEAFF. CDR3 DNA sequence: TGTGCCAACAAAAAGGGATCAACACTCGAAGCTTTCTTT.

This clonotype was detected many times. This chain links TRBV5-1 with TRBJ2-3; D might be TRBD2 (5 bases). Per the germline V gene, CDR1 is SGHRS and CDR2 is YFSETQ. V gave up 1 base and J gave up 4 bases, with 7 bases separating them. The CDR3 has 13 residues. The CDR3 sequence: CASSLTRADTQYF. The CDR3 coding sequence is TGCGCCAGCAGCTTGACTAGAGCAGATACGCAGTATTTT.

This clonotype was counted many times. This chain uses TRBV7-9 with TRBJ2-5; D ambiguous. V lost 5 bases and J lost 0, with 10 bases in between. This CDR3 spans 14 amino acids. From germline, CDR1 is SEHNR and CDR2 FQNEAQ (reference sequence). CDR3: CASSDKAYQETQYF. The CDR3 DNA reads as TGTGCCAGCAGCGACAAAGCGTACCAAGAGACCCAGTACTTC. Full variable domain (remainder filled in from reference TRBV7-9 and TRBJ2-5): DTGVSQNPRHKITKRGQNVTFRCDPISEHNRLYWYRQTLGQGPEFLTYFQNEAQLEKSRLLSDRFSAERPKGSFSTLEIQRTEQGDSAMYLCASSDKAYQETQYFGPGTRLLVL.

This clonotype appeared many times. DNA for the CDR3: TGTGCCAGCAGTTATGCGCCCACAGGGAGCTACGAGCAGTACTTC. Protein sequence: CASSYAPTGSYEQYF. This chain connects TRBV6-2 or TRBV6-3 to TRBJ2-7; D may be TRBD1 (6 bases). V lost 3 bases and J lost 3, with 15 bases in between. Germline values: CDR1 MNHEY, CDR2 SVGEGT. CDR3 length: 15 residues.

The chain carries TRBV28 and TRBJ1-5, with D perhaps matching TRBD1 (6 bases). V gave up 6 bases and J gave up 4 bases, with 13 bases separating them. This CDR3 contains 14 residues. In germline, CDR1 is MDHEN, CDR2 SYDVKM. This CDR3 is CASRTGTVNQPQHF. The CDR3 bases are TGTGCCAGCAGGACAGGAACAGTAAATCAGCCCCAGCATTTT.

In the case of this clonotype: This could be a read error, since a much larger clone is one nucleotide away. The chain links TRBV10-1 to TRBJ2-3; no clear D. Germline V gene sequence: CDR1 WNHNN, CDR2 SYGVQD (reference sequence). The CDR3 extends over 15 amino acids. As DNA, the CDR3 is TGCGCCAGCAGTGAGGGGCTAGACCGCACAGATGCGCAGTATTTT. Protein sequence: CASSEGLDRTDAQYF.

This clonotype was recorded many times. The rearrangement links TRBV5-6 to TRBJ2-7; D remains unclear. Germline-derived CDR1 and CDR2 are SGHDT and YYEEEE. Trimming left V 4 bases short and J 3 bases short, with 14 bases between. The CDR3 is 14 amino acids. CDR3 sequence (DNA): TGTGCCAGCAGCCCGAACCGGCAAAACTACGAGCAGTACTTC. Its translation: CASSPNRQNYEQYF.

There are many counts of this clonotype. The V call is TRBV11-3, the J call TRBJ2-2; the D is unclear. Germline CDR1 reads SGHNT; CDR2 reads YENEEA. The CDR3 extends over 14 amino acids. The V end was cut by 1 base, the J end by 6 bases, with 9 bases between. The chain's CDR3 is CASSLGVGAGELFF. The CDR3 nucleotides are TGTGCCAGCAGCTTAGGGGTTGGCGCCGGGGAGCTGTTTTTT.

This clonotype was counted many times. This chain connects TRBV3-1 to TRBJ1-1; D remains unclear. Germline values: CDR1 LGHDT, CDR2 YNNKEL (reference sequence). The CDR3 contains 14 residues. The germline V and J ends were trimmed by 2 bases and 1 base, with 8 bases remaining between them. The CDR3 region is CASSQFGGNTEAFF. As DNA, the CDR3 is TGTGCCAGCAGCCAATTCGGAGGGAACACTGAAGCTTTCTTT. Combining the CDR3 with reference TRBV3-1 and TRBJ1-1 gives the whole variable domain DTAVSQTPKYLVTQMGNDKSIKCEQNLGHDTMYWYKQDSKKFLKIMFSYNNKELIINETVPNRFSPKSPDKAHLNLHINSLELGDSAVYFCASSQFGGNTEAFFGQGTRLTVV.

This clonotype was counted many times. The J gene is TRBJ2-7, the V gene TRBV11-2; no firm D call. V was shortened by 1 base and J by 6 bases, with 10 bases between the two germline ends. In germline, CDR1 is SGHAT, CDR2 FQNNGV. The CDR3 covers 13 residues. In DNA form, the CDR3 reads TGTGCCAGCAGCTTAGTTTCCATTGGCGAGCAGTACTTC. Translating gives CASSLVSIGEQYF. Full variable domain (missing parts from reference TRBV11-2 and TRBJ2-7): EAGVAQSPRYKIIEKRQSVAFWCNPISGHATLYWYQQILGQGPKLLIQFQNNGVVDDSQLPKDRFSAERLKGVDSTLKIQPAKLEDSAVYLCASSLVSIGEQYFGPGTRLTVT.

This clonotype was seen ten or more times. The genes are TRBV12-3 or TRBV12-4 and TRBJ1-1; 10 bases line up with TRBD1. Trimming took 3 bases from V and 4 from J; bases not matched to a gene: 5. The CDR3 runs to 15 residues. As DNA, the CDR3 is TGTGCCAGCAGTTTTCGACAGGGGGCGGTCACTGAAGCTTTCTTT. It yields the protein CASSFRQGAVTEAFF.

This clonotype appeared many times. This chain links TRBV24-1 with TRBJ1-2, with TRBD1 matching over 8 bases. CDR3 length: 16 residues. V lost 4 bases, J lost 5 bases, and 11 bases stayed unmatched. The germline V gene encodes CDR1 KGHDR and CDR2 SFDVKD. CDR3 DNA: TGTGCCACCAGTGACCCCGCCCAGGGGGCAGGGTATGGCTACACCTTC. This translates into CATSDPAQGAGYGYTF.

This clonotype occurred many times. The chain couples TRBV5-4 to TRBJ1-6; the D gene is possibly TRBD1 (5 bases). The CDR3 covers 17 residues. Germline-derived CDR1 and CDR2 are SGHNT and YYREEE (reference sequence). The V end lost 0 bases, the J end lost 10 bases, and 20 bases lay between the germline ends. For the CDR3, the DNA is TGTGCCAGCAGCTTGGAGGGGTTTTGGTCCAGGGAGTCACCCCTCCACTTT. This gives the protein CASSLEGFWSRESPLHF.

The rearrangement joins TRBV11-1 to TRBJ1-5; D remains unclear. Germline assignment: CDR1 SGHAT and CDR2 FQDESV (reference sequence). The V end was cut by 3 bases, the J end by 1 base, with 16 bases between. This CDR3 spans 17 amino acids. The CDR3 is CASSLAGGEHSNQPQHF. The CDR3 DNA sequence: TGTGCCAGCAGCTTGGCTGGTGGGGAACACAGCAATCAGCCCCAGCATTTT.

In its sample, this clonotype was seen many times. In DNA form, the CDR3 reads TGTGCCAGCAGATTCAGGCGGGGCTATGGCTACACCTTC. Translation: CASRFRRGYGYTF. V gene TRBV28 combines with J gene TRBJ1-2; no definite D call. Germline V gene lookup returns CDR1 MDHEN and CDR2 SYDVKM. Trimming pared 6 bases from V and 4 bases from J, leaving 12 bases between. The CDR3 is made up of 13 amino acids.

This clonotype has ten or more counts. The chain carries TRBV29-1 and TRBJ2-7, with D perhaps TRBD1 (5 bases). The V and J ends lost 3 bases and 6 bases respectively, with 24 bases between them. The germline V gene has CDR1 SQVTM and CDR2 ANQGSEA. The CDR3 consists of 16 residues. The chain's CDR3 is CSVETLGLAGWGEQYF. The CDR3 DNA reads as TGCAGCGTTGAGACCCTGGGTTTGGCAGGGTGGGGCGAGCAGTACTTC.

The sample holds many counts of this clonotype. The rearrangement joins TRBV5-1 to TRBJ2-1; D not certain. CDR1 and CDR2 (germline): SGHRS, YFSETQ. The CDR3 spans 14 residues. V lost 5 bases to trimming and J lost 0 bases, with 9 bases between them. The DNA of the CDR3 is TGCGCCAGCAGGGCAGCGAGCTCCTACAATGAGCAGTTCTTC. This encodes CASRAASSYNEQFF.